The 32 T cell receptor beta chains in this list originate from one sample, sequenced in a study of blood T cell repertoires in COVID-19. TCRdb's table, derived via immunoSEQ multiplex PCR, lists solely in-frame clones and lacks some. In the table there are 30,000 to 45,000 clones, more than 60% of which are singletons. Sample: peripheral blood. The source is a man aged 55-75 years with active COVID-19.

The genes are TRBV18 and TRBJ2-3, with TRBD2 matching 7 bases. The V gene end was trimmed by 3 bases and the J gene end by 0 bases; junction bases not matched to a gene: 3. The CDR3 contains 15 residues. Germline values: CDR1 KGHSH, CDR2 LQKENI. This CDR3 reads CASSPVGGSTDTQYF. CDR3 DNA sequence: TGTGCCAGCTCACCCGTGGGGGGGAGCACAGATACGCAGTATTTT.

The DNA for the CDR3 is TGTGCCGGAGGACTAGCGGGAGATACGCAGTATTTT. It is translated as CAGGLAGDTQYF. V gene TRBV9 combines with J gene TRBJ2-3; TRBD2 aligns across 11 bases. The V segment lost 10 bases and the J segment 5 bases; nucleotides outside the gene matches: 3. CDR3 length: 12 amino acids. Per germline, CDR1 SGDLS and CDR2 YYNGEE. Combining the CDR3 with reference TRBV9 and TRBJ2-3 gives the whole variable domain DSGVTQTPKHLITATGQRVTLRCSPRSGDLSVYWYQQSLDQGLQFLIQYYNGEERAKGNILERFSAQQFPDLHSELNLSSLELGDSALYFCAGGLAGDTQYFGPGTRLTVL.

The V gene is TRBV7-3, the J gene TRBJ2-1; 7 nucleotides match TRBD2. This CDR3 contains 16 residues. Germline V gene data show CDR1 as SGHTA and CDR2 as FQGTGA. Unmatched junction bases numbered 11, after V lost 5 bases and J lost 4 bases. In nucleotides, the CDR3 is TGTGCCAGCAGCCAGTCCGGGAGGAGTACGTACAATGAGCAGTTCTTC. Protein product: CASSQSGRSTYNEQFF.

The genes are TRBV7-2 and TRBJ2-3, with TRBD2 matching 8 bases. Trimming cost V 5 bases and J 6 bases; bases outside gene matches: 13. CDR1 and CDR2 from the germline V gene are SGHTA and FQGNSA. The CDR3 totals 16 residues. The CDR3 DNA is TGTGCCAGCAGCCTCGAGGGGACTAGGTTAAGGGATACGCAGTATTTT. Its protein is CASSLEGTRLRDTQYF.

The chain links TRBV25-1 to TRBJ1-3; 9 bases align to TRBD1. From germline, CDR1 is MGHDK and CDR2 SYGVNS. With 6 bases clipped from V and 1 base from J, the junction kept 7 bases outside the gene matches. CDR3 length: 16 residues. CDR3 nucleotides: TGTGCCAGCAGCGCCGGGACAGGGATATCTGGAAACACCATATATTTT. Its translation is CASSAGTGISGNTIYF.

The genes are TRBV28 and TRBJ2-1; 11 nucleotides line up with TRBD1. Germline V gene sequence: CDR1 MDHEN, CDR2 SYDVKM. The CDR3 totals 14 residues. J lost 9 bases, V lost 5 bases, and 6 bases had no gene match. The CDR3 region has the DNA TGTGCCAGCAGTCGGGACAGGGGGACGGGTGAGCAGTTCTTC. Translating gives CASSRDRGTGEQFF.

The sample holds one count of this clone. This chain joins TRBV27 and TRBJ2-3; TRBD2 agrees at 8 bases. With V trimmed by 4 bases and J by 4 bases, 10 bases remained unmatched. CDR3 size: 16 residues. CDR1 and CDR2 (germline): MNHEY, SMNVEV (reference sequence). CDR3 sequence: CASSWGLSGGSDTQYF. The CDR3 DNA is TGTGCCAGCAGTTGGGGATTATCGGGAGGGTCAGATACGCAGTATTTT.

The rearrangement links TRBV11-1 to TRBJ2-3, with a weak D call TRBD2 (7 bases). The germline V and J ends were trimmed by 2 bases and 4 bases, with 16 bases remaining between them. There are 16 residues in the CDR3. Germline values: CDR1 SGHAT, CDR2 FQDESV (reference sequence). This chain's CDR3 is CASSLTGRGGADTQYF. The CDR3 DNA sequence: TGTGCCAGCAGCTTAACTGGCAGGGGAGGGGCAGATACGCAGTATTTT.

The CDR3 DNA follows: TGTGCCAGCAGCTTATTAGGTCGGGACACTGAAGCTTTCTTT. This encodes CASSLLGRDTEAFF. The chain joins TRBV5-4 to TRBJ1-1, with D hard to call. The CDR3 is 14 amino acids. V was clipped by 2 bases and J by 3 bases, with 11 bases between them. Germline lookup yields CDR1 SGHNT and CDR2 YYREEE (reference sequence).

For the CDR3, the DNA is TGTGCCAGCAGCCCCGGGGGGAGGTTCTCTGGAAACACCATATATTTT. This translates into CASSPGGRFSGNTIYF. V is TRBV9 and J is TRBJ1-3; TRBD1 might be the D (5 bases). Germline V gene sequence: CDR1 SGDLS, CDR2 YYNGEE. The CDR3 sequence is 16 residues long. Trimming shortened V by 4 bases and J by 0 bases, and 14 bases separated the two germline ends.

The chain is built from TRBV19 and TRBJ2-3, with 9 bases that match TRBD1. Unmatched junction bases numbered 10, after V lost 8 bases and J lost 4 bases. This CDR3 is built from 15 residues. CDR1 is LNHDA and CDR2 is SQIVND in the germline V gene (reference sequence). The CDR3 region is CASGTGGGGADTQYF. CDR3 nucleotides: TGTGCCAGTGGAACAGGGGGCGGAGGTGCAGATACGCAGTATTTT.

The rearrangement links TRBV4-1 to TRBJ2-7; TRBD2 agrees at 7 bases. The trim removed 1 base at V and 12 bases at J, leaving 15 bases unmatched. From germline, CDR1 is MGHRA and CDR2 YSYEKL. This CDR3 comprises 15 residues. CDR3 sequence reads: CASSQVSGRVVGLYF. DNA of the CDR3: TGCGCCAGCAGCCAAGTCTCGGGGAGGGTAGTCGGGCTGTACTTC.

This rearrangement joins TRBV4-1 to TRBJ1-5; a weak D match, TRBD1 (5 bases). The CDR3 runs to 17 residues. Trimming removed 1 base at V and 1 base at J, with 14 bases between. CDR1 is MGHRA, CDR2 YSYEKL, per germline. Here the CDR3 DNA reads TGCGCCAGCAGCCAAGGGATCCAGGGTAAAAGCAATCAGCCCCAGCATTTT. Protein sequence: CASSQGIQGKSNQPQHF.

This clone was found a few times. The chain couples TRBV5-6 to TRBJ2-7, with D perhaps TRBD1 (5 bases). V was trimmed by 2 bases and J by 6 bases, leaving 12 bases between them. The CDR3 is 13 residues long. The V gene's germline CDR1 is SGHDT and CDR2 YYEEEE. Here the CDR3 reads CASSFMSRGEQYF. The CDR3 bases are TGTGCCAGCAGCTTCATGTCTAGGGGCGAGCAGTACTTC.

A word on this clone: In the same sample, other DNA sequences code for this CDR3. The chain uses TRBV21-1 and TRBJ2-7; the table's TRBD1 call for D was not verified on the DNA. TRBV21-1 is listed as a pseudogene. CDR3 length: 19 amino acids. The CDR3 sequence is CASSKLRGPRDRGGHEQYF. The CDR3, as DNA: TGTGCCAGCAGCAAACTGCGGGGGCCCCGGGACAGGGGGGGACACGAGCAGTACTTC.

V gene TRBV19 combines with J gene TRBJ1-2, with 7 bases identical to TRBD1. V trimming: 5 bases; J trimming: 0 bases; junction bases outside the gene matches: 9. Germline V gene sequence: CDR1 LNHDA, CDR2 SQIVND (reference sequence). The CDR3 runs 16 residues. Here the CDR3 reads CASSGGTVTANYGYTF. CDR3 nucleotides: TGTGCCAGTAGTGGGGGGACAGTGACTGCTAACTATGGCTACACCTTC.

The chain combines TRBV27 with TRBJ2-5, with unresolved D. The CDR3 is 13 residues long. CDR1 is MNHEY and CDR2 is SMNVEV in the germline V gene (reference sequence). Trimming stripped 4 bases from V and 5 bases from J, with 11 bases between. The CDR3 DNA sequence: TGTGCCAGCAGTTCCCCCCCGGTGGAGACCCAGTACTTC. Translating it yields CASSSPPVETQYF.

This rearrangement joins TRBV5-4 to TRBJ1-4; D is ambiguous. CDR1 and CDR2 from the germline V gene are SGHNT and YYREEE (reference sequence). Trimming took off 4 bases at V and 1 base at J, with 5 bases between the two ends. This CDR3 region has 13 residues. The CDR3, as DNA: TGTGCCAGCAGCCTCAGAACTAATGAAAAACTGTTTTTT. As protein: CASSLRTNEKLFF.

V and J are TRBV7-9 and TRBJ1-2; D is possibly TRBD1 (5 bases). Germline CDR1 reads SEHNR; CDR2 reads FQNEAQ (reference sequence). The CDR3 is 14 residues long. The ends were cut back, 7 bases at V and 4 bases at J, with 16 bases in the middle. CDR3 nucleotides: TGTGCCAGCACCACGGGGGACGGAACCTATGGCTACACCTTC. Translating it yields CASTTGDGTYGYTF.

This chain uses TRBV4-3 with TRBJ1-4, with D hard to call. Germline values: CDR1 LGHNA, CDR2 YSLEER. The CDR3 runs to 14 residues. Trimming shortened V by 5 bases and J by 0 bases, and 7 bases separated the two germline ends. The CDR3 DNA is TGCGCCAGCAGCTACAGTACAACTAATGAAAAACTGTTTTTT. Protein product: CASSYSTTNEKLFF.

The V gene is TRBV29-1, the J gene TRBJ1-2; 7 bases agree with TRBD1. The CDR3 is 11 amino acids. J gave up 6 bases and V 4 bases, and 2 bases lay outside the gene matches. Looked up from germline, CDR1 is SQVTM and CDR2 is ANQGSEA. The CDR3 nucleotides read TGCAGCGTTGGGGGGACAGATGGCTACACCTTC. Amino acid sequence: CSVGGTDGYTF.

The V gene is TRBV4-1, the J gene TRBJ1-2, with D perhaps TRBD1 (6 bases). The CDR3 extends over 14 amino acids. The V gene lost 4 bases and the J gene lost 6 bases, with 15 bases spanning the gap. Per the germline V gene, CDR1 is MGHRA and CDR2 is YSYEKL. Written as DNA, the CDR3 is TGCGCCAGCAGCCCGAGTCCAGGGGATGATGGCTACACCTTC. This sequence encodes CASSPSPGDDGYTF.

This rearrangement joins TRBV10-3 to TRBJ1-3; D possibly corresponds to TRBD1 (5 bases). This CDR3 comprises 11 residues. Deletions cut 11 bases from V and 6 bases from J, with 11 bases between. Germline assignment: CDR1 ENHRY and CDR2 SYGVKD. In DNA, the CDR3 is TGTGCCCAGGCGGGGGTAAACACCATATATTTT. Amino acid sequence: CAQAGVNTIYF.

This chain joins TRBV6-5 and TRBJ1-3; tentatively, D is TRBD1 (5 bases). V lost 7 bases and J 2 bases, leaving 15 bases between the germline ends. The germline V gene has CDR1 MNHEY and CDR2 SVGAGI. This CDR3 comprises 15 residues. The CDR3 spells CASTVRSGAGNTIYF. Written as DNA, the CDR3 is TGTGCCAGCACCGTACGCTCGGGGGCTGGAAACACCATATATTTT.

The CDR3 DNA sequence: TGTGCCAGTAGTATAGGGGGGGACAGGGGTGCAGGCGGCTACACCTTC. It encodes CASSIGGDRGAGGYTF. V and J are TRBV19 and TRBJ1-2, with 10 bases aligning to TRBD1. V lost 1 base, J lost 8 bases, and 10 bases stayed unmatched. CDR1 and CDR2 (germline): LNHDA, SQIVND (reference sequence). The CDR3 runs 16 residues.

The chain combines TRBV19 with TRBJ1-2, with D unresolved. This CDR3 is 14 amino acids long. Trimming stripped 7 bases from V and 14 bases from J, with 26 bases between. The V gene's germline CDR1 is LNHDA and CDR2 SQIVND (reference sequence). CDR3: CASTAPPPAGGHTF. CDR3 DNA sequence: TGTGCCAGTACCGCACCCCCCCCGGCAGGAGGTCATACCTTC.

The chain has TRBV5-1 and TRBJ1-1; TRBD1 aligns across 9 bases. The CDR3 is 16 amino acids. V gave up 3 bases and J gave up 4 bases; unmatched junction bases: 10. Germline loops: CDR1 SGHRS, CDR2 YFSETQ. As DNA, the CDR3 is TGCGCCAGCAGCTCCACCCTGGGACAGGGCGGCACTGAAGCTTTCTTT. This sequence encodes CASSSTLGQGGTEAFF.

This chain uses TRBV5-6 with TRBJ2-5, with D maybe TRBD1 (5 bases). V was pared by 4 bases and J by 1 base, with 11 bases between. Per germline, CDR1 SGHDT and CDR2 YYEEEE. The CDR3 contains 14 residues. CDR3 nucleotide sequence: TGTGCCAGCAGCCTCCCGACAGCCCAAGAGACCCAGTACTTC. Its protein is CASSLPTAQETQYF.

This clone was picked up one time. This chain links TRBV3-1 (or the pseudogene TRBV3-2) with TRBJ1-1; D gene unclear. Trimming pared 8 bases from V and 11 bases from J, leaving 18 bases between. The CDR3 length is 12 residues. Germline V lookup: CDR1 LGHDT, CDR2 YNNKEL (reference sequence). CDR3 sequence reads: CASRDGGSRAFF. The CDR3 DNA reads TGTGCCAGCCGCGATGGAGGGTCGCGGGCTTTCTTT.

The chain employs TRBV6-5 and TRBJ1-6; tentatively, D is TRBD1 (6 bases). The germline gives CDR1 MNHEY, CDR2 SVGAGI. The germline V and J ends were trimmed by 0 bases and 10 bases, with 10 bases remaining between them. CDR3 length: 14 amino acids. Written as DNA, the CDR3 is TGTGCCAGCAGTTACTCACAGGGACGGTCACCCCTCCACTTT. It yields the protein CASSYSQGRSPLHF.

For the CDR3, the DNA is TGTGCCAGCAGTGAAGGGCCTCAGGCGGGCTACACCTTC. Amino acid sequence: CASSEGPQAGYTF. V is TRBV6-1 and J is TRBJ1-2, with D unresolved. This CDR3 contains 13 residues. CDR1 is MNHNS, CDR2 SASEGT, per germline. Trimming removed 1 base from V and 8 bases from J, with 11 bases in between.

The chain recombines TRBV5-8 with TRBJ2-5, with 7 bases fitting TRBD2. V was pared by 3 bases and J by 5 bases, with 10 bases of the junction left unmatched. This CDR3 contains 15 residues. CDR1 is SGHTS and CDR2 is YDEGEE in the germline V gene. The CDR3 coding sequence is TGTGCCAGCAGCTCCCGAACGGGGGGAGACGAGACCCAGTACTTC. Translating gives CASSSRTGGDETQYF.